The 2 T cell receptor beta chains presented below share a single source sample, sequenced in a study of graft-versus-host responses after intestinal transplantation. TCRdb's copy holds only in-frame clones and misses some; the assay was immunoSEQ multiplex PCR. The sample lists 8,000 to 10,000 clones, about a quarter occurring once. The plating included roughly 200,000 irradiated, violet-dye-labeled stimulator cells together with roughly 200,000 CFSE-labeled responder cells. The source was alloreactive CD8+ T cells from a mixed lymphocyte reaction culture, collected before transplantation. Subset indicated: CFSE-low proliferating T cells sorted from approximately six-day pre-transplant mixed lymphocyte reaction (GvH or HvG direction). Every receptor here comes from a human patient who was an organ donor for intestinal transplantation.

This clone was detected ten times or more. This rearrangement joins TRBV7-9 to TRBJ2-1; the match to TRBD2 covers 11 bases. The CDR3 has 17 amino acids. Germline lookup yields CDR1 SEHNR and CDR2 FQNEAQ (reference sequence). V shed 1 base, J shed 7 bases, and the junction held 9 bases outside the gene matches. For the CDR3, the DNA is TGTGCCAGCAGCTTAGTTAGCGGGGGGGTTAGTGGGAATGAGCAGTTCTTC. Amino acids: CASSLVSGGVSGNEQFF. Combining the CDR3 with reference TRBV7-9 and TRBJ2-1 gives the whole variable domain DTGVSQNPRHKITKRGQNVTFRCDPISEHNRLYWYRQTLGQGPEFLTYFQNEAQLEKSRLLSDRFSAERPKGSFSTLEIQRTEQGDSAMYLCASSLVSGGVSGNEQFFGPGTRLTVL.

Sample share makes this clone medium-sized. This chain uses TRBV27 with TRBJ2-7; D is possibly TRBD1 or TRBD2 (5 bases each). Per the germline V gene, CDR1 is MNHEY and CDR2 is SMNVEV (reference sequence). The ends were cut back, 4 bases at V and 3 bases at J, with 13 bases in the middle. CDR3 length equals 14 residues. The CDR3 sequence: CASSSPGPNYEQYF. The DNA for the CDR3 is TGTGCCAGCAGTTCCCCGGGACCCAACTACGAGCAGTACTTC.